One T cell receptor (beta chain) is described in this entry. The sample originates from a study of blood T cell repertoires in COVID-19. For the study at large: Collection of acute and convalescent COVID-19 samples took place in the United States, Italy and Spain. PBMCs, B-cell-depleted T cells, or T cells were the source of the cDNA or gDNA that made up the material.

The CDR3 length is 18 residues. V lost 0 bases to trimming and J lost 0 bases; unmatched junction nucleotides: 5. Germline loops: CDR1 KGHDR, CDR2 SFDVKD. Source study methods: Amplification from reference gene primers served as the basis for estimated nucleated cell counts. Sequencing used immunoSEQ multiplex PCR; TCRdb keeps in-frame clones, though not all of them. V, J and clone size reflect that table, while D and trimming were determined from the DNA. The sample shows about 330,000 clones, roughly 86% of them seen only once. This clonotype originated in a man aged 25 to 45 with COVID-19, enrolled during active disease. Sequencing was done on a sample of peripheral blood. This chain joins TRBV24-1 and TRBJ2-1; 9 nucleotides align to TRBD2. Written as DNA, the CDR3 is TGTGCCACCAGTGATTTGACTAGCGGGCCCAGCTCCTACAATGAGCAGTTCTTC. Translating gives CATSDLTSGPSSYNEQFF.